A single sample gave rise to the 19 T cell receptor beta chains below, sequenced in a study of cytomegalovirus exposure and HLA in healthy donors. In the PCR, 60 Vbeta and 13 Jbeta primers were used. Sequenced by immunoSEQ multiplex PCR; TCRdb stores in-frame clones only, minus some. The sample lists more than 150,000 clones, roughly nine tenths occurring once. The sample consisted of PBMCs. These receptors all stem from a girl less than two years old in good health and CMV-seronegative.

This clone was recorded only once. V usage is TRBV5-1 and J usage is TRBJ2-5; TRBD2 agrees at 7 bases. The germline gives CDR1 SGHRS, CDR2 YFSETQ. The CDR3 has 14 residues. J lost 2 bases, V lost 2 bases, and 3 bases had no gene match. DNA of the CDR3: TGCGCCAGCAGCTTCACTAGCGAACAAGAGACCCAGTACTTC. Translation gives CASSFTSEQETQYF.

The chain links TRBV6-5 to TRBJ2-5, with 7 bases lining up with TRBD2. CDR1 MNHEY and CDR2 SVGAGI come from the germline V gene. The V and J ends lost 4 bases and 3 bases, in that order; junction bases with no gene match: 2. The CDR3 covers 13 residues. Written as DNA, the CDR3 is TGTGCCAGCAGTTCCGCGGGGGAAGAGACCCAGTACTTC. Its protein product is CASSSAGEETQYF.

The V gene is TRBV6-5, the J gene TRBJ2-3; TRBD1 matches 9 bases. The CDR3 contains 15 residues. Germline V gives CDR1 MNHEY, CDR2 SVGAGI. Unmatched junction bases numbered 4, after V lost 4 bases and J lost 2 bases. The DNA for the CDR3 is TGTGCCAGCAGTTCCCGGGACAGGGTCACAGATACGCAGTATTTT. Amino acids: CASSSRDRVTDTQYF.

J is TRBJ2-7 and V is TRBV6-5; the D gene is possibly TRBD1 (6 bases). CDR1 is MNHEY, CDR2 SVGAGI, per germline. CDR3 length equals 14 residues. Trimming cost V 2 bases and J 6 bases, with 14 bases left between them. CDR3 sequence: CASSYVRDTVEQYF. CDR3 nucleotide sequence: TGTGCCAGCAGTTACGTCAGGGACACCGTCGAGCAGTACTTC.

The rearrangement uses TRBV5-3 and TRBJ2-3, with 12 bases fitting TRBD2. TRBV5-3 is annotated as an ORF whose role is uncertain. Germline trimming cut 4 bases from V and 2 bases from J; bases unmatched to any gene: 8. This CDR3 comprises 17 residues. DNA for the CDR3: TGTGCCAGAAGCGCCCGACTAGCGGGAGAACACACAGATACGCAGTATTTT. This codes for CARSARLAGEHTDTQYF.

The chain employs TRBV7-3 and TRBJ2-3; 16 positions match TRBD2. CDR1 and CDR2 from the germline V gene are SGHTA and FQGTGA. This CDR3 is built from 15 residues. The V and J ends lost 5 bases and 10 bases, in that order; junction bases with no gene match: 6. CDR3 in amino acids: CASSLGTSGGAAQYF. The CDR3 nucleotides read TGTGCCAGCAGCCTCGGGACTAGCGGGGGGGCCGCGCAGTATTTT. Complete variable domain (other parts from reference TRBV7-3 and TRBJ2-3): GAGVSQTPSNKVTEKGKYVELRCDPISGHTALYWYRQSLGQGPEFLIYFQGTGAADDSGLPNDRFFAVRPEGSVSTLKIQRTERGDSAVYLCASSLGTSGGAAQYFGPGTRLTVL.

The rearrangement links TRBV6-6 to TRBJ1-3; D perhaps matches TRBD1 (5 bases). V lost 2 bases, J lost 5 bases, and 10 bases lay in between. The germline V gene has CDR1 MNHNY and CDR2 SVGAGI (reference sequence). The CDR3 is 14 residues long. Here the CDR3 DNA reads TGTGCCAGCAGTTACGACAGCCTAAGAAACACCATATATTTT. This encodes CASSYDSLRNTIYF.

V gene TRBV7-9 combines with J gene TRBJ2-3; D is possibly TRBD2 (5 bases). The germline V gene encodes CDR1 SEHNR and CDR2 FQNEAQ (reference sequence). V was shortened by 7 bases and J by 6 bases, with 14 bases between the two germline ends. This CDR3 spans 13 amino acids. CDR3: CASNELRADTQYF. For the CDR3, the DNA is TGTGCCAGCAATGAGCTGAGGGCGGATACGCAGTATTTT. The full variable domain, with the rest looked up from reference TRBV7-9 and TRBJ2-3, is DTGVSQNPRHKITKRGQNVTFRCDPISEHNRLYWYRQTLGQGPEFLTYFQNEAQLEKSRLLSDRFSAERPKGSFSTLEIQRTEQGDSAMYLCASNELRADTQYFGPGTRLTVL.

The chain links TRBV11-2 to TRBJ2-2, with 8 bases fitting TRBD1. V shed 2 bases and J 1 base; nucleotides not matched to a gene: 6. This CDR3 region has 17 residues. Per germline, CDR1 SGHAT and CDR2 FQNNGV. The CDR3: CASSLPRDRRNTGELFF. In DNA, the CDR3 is TGTGCCAGCAGCTTACCCCGGGACAGGAGGAACACCGGGGAGCTGTTTTTT.

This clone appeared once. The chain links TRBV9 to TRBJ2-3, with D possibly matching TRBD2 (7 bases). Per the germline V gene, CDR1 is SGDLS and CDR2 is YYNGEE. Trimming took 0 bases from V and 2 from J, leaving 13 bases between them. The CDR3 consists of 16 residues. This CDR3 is CASSVGGGKDTDTQYF. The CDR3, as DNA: TGTGCCAGCAGCGTAGGGGGGGGCAAGGACACAGATACGCAGTATTTT. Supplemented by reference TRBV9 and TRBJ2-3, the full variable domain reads DSGVTQTPKHLITATGQRVTLRCSPRSGDLSVYWYQQSLDQGLQFLIQYYNGEERAKGNILERFSAQQFPDLHSELNLSSLELGDSALYFCASSVGGGKDTDTQYFGPGTRLTVL.

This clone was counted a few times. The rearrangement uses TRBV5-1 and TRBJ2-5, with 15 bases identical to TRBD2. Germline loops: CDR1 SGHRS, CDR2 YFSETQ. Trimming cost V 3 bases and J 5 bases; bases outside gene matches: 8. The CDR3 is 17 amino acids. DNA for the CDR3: TGCGCCAGCAGCTACCCAGGACTAGCGGGAGGGCGCGAGACCCAGTACTTC. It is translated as CASSYPGLAGGRETQYF.

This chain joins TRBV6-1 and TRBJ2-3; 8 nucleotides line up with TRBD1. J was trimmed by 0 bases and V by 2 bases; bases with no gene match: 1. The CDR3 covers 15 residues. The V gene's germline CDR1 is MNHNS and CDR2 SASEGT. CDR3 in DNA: TGTGCCAGCAGTGAATGGACAGGGAGCACAGATACGCAGTATTTT. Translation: CASSEWTGSTDTQYF.

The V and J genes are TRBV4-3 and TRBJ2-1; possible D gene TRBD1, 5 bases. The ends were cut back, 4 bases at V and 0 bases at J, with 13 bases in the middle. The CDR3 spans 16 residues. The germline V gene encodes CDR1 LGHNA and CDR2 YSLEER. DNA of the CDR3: TGCGCCAGCAGCCGGGGCCAGCTACCCTCCTACAATGAGCAGTTCTTC. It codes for CASSRGQLPSYNEQFF.

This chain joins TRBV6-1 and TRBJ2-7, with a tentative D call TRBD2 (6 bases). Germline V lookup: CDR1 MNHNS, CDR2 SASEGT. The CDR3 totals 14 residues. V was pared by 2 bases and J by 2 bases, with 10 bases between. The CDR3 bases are TGTGCCAGCAGTGAATTCGGGGGTACCTACGAGCAGTACTTC. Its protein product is CASSEFGGTYEQYF.

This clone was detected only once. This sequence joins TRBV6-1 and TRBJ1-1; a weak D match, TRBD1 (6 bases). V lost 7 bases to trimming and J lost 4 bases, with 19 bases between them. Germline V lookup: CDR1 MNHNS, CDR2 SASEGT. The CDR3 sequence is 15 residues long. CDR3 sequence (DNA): TGTGCCAGCAAGGTCTTAATGGGGGCGCGCACTGAAGCTTTCTTT. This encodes CASKVLMGARTEAFF.

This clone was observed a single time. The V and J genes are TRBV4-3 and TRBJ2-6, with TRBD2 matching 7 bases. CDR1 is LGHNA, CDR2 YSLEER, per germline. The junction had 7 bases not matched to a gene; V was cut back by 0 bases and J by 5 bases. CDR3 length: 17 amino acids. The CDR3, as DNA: TGCGCCAGCAGCCAAGATGGGGGGGTTATGTGGGCCAACGTCCTGACTTTC. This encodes CASSQDGGVMWANVLTF.

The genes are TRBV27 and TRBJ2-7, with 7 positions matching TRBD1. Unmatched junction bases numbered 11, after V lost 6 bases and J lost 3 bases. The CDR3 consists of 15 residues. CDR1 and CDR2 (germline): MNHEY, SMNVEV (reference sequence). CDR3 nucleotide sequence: TGTGCCAGCAGCCACGCTCGACAGGGATACTACGAGCAGTACTTC. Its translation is CASSHARQGYYEQYF.

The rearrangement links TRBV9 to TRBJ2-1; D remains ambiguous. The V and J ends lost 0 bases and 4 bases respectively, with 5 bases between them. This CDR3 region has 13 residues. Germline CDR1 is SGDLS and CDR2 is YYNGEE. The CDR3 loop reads CASSVAQYNEQFF. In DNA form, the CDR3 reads TGTGCCAGCAGCGTAGCACAATACAATGAGCAGTTCTTC.

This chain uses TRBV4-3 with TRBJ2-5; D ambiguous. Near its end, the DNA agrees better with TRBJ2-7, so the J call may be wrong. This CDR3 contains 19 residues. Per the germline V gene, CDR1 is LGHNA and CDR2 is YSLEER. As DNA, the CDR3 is TGCGCCAGCACCCCCAAGTGGAGTGGTAGCAGCCCTGCCTTCTACGAGCAGTACTTC. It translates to CASTPKWSGSSPAFYEQYF.